The T cell receptor beta chain described here comes from a study of T cell changes during pregnancy in multiple sclerosis. Per germline, CDR1 MNHEY and CDR2 SMNVEV (reference sequence). The CDR3 loop spans 14 amino acids. J lost 4 bases, V lost 2 bases, and 1 base had no gene match. Assay: immunoSEQ multiplex PCR; the TCRdb copy retains only in-frame clones and omits some. This table holds about 46,000 clones, 90% to 95% found once. This clonotype was obtained from a female donor with multiple sclerosis, enrolled in a pregnancy study. The sequencing here drew on CD8+ T cells from peripheral blood mononuclear cells, taken in the first trimester of pregnancy. V and J are TRBV27 and TRBJ2-7, with 11 bases identical to TRBD2. For the CDR3, the DNA is TGTGCCAGCAGTTTACTAGCGGGAGGTTACGAGCAGTACTTC. Amino acid sequence: CASSLLAGGYEQYF.